This T cell receptor (beta chain) was recorded in a study of high-grade serous ovarian cancer treatment subgroups. Sequenced by immunoSEQ multiplex PCR; TCRdb stores in-frame clones only, minus some. Altogether more than 15,000 clones are present, around 79% being singletons, with the ten largest covering approximately 6.6%. Notes on the study in general: These tumor repertoires lack spatial information from bulk sequencing. The analyses considered CDR3 and ignored CDR1 and CDR2.

The CDR3 has 11 residues. Trimming at V came to 3 bases and at J to 13 bases, leaving 4 bases not matched to a gene. From germline, CDR1 is MNHEY and CDR2 SVGAGI. About this clone: Its cognate antigen is unknown.

Tumor samples were obtained before definitive surgery or chemotherapy. Sequences were obtained from tumor tissue. This receptor was identified in a human donor with high-grade serous ovarian cancer. The rearrangement uses TRBV6-5 and TRBJ2-5, with 8 bases fitting TRBD1. In nucleotides, the CDR3 is TGTGCCAGCAGTTATGGACAGGGAAGGTACTTC. Encoded protein: CASSYGQGRYF.